The subject of this entry is one TCR beta chain. This sample was taken from a study of blood T cell repertoires in COVID-19. Study context: Sources were T cells, B-cell-depleted T cells, or PBMCs; the material itself was cDNA or gDNA.

TCRdb's table, derived via immunoSEQ multiplex PCR, lists solely in-frame clones and lacks some. The repertoire holds 250,000 or so clones, with more than 75% as singletons. The sequence came from a woman in her 40s who had recovered from COVID-19. Sequenced input: peripheral blood.

CDR3 in amino acids: CSVQGIWDEKLFF. The CDR3, as DNA: TGCAGCGTCCAGGGGATTTGGGATGAAAAACTGTTTTTT. V gene TRBV29-1 combines with J gene TRBJ1-4; D might be TRBD1 (6 bases). The V end lost 6 bases, the J end lost 6 bases, and 14 bases lay between the germline ends. This CDR3 is 13 amino acids long. Germline V lookup: CDR1 SQVTM, CDR2 ANQGSEA.